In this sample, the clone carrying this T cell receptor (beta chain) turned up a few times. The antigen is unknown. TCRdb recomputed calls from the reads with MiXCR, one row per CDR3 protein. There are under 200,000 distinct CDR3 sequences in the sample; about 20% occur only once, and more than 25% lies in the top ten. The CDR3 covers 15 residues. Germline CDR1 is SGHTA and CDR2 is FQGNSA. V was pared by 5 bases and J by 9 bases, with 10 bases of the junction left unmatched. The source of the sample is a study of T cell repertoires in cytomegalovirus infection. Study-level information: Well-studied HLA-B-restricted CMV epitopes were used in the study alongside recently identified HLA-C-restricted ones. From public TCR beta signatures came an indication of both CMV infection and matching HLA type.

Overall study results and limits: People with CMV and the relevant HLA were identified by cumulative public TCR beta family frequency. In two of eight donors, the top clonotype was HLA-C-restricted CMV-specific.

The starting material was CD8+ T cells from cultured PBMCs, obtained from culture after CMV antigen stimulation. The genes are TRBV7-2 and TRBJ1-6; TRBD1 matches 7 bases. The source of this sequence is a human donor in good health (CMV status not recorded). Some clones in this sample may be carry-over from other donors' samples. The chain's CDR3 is CASSRGQVPISPLHF. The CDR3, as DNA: TGTGCCAGCAGCCGCGGACAGGTGCCTATTTCACCCCTCCACTTT.